This entry concerns a single T cell receptor (beta chain). The antigen is not known. This sample is drawn from a study of T cell responses to AZD1222 COVID-19 vaccine. Findings of the study overall: Baseline serology detected seropositivity in only six AZD1222 recipients.

Germline loops: CDR1 WSHSY, CDR2 SAAADI. V lost 5 bases, J lost 5 bases, and 8 bases stayed unmatched. The CDR3 is 15 amino acids. Samples with a second dose at about 4 or about 12 weeks were pooled together. This table comes from immunoSEQ multiplex PCR, and its TCRdb copy is limited to in-frame clones, with some not included. The sample lists under 200,000 clones, over 75% occurring once. J is TRBJ2-7 and V is TRBV10-2, with 11 bases identical to TRBD2. The sequence was collected from an adult who received the AZD1222 COVID-19 vaccine. Sample: peripheral blood, taken 28 days after the second AZD1222 dose. The CDR3 nucleotides are TGCGCCAGCAGTAGGAGTAGCGGGGGGGCCCACGAGCAGTACTTC. Its protein is CASSRSSGGAHEQYF.